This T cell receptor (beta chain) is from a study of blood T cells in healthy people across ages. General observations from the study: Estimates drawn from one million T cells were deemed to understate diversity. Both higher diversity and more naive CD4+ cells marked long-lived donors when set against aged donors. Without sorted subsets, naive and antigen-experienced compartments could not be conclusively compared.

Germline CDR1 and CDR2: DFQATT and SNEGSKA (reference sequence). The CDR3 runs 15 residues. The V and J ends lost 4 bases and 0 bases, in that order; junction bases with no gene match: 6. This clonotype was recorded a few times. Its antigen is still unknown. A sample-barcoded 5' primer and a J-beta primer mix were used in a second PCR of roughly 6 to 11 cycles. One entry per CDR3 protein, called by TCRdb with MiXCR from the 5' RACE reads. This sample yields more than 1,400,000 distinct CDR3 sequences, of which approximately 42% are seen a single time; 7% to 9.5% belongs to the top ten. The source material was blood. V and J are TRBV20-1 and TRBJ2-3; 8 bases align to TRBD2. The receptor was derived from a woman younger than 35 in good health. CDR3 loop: CSAKQTSGSTDTQYF. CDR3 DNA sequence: TGCAGTGCTAAGCAAACTAGCGGCAGCACAGATACGCAGTATTTT.